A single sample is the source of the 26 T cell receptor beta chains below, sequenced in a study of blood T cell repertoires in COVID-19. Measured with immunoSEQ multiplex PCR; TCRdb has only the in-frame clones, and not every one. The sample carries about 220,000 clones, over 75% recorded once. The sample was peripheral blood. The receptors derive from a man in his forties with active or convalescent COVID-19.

The CDR3 bases are TGTGCCAGCAGTTTTCTGGGCTATAGCAATCAGCCCCAGCATTTT. This gives the protein CASSFLGYSNQPQHF. This chain uses TRBV27 with TRBJ1-5; D not certain. The germline V gene has CDR1 MNHEY and CDR2 SMNVEV (reference sequence). CDR3 length equals 15 residues. Trimming shortened V by 3 bases and J by 0 bases, and 9 bases separated the two germline ends.

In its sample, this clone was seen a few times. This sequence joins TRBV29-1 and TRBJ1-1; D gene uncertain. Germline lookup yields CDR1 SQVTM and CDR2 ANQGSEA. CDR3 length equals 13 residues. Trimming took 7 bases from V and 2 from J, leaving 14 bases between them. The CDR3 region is CSANRGSNTEAFF. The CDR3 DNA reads TGCAGCGCTAACCGGGGATCTAACACTGAAGCTTTCTTT.

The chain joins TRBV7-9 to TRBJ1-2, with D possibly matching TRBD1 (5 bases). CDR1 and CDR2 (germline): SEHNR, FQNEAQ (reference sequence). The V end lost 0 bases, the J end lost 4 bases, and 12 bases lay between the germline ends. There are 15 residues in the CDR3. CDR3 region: CASSLAAGVGYGYTF. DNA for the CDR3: TGTGCCAGCAGCTTAGCGGCGGGGGTTGGCTATGGCTACACCTTC.

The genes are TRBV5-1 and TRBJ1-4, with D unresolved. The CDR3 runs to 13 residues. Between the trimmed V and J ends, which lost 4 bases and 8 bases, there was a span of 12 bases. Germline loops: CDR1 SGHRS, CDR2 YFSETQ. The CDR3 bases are TGCGCCAGCAGCCCCCAGTCGGAGGAAAAACTGTTTTTT. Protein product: CASSPQSEEKLFF.

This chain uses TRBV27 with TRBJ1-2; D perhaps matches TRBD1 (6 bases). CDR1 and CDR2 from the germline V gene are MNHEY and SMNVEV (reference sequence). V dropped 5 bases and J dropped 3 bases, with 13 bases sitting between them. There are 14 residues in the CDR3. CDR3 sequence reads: CASSPLQGYYGYTF. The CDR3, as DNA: TGTGCCAGCAGTCCTCTACAGGGTTACTATGGCTACACCTTC.

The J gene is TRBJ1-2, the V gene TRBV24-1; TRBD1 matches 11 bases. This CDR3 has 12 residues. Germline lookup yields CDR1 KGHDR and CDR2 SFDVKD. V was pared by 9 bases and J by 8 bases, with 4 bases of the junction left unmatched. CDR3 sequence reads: CATAGQGEGYTF. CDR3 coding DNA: TGTGCCACCGCGGGACAGGGGGAAGGCTACACCTTC.

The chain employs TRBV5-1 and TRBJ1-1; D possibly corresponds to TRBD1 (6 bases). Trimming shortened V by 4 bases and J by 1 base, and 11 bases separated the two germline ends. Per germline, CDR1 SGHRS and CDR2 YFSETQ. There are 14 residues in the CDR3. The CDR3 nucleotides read TGCGCCAGCAGCACCCTACAGGGGAACACTGAAGCTTTCTTT. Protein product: CASSTLQGNTEAFF.

This chain's CDR3 is CASSLLVRGGNYGYTF. CDR3 sequence (DNA): TGTGCCAGCAGCCTCCTGGTTCGGGGGGGGAACTATGGCTACACCTTC. The genes are TRBV7-2 and TRBJ1-2, with D tentatively TRBD1 (5 bases). The CDR3 is made up of 16 amino acids. V lost 5 bases to trimming and J lost 2 bases, with 18 bases between them. The germline CDR1 and CDR2 sequences are SGHTA and FQGNSA.

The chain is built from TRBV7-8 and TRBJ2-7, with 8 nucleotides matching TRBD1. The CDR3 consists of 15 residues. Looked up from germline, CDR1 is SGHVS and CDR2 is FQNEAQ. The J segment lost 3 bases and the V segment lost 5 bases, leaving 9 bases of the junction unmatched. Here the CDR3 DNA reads TGTGCCAGCAGCCCAGGGACAGGCGCAATCTACGAGCAGTACTTC. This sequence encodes CASSPGTGAIYEQYF.

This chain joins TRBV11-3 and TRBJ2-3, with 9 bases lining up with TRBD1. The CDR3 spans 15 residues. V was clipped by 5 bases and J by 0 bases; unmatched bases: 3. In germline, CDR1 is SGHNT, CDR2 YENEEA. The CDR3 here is CASSLGQGSTDTQYF. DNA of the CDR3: TGTGCCAGCAGCCTGGGACAGGGAAGCACAGATACGCAGTATTTT.

This chain's CDR3 is CASSIGTDRYYGYTF. CDR3 in DNA: TGTGCCAGCAGTATCGGGACTGACAGATACTATGGCTACACCTTC. The rearrangement joins TRBV28 to TRBJ1-2, with D perhaps matching TRBD1 (5 bases). Between the trimmed V and J ends, which lost 5 bases and 3 bases, there was a span of 16 bases. The CDR3 covers 15 residues. Germline V gene data show CDR1 as MDHEN and CDR2 as SYDVKM.

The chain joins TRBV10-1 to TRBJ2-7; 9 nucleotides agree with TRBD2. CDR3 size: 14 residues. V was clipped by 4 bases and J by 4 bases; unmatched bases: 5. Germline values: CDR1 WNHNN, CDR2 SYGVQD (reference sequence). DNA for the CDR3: TGCGCCAGCAGTGCAGCGGGGGGCCCATACGAGCAGTACTTC. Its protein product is CASSAAGGPYEQYF.

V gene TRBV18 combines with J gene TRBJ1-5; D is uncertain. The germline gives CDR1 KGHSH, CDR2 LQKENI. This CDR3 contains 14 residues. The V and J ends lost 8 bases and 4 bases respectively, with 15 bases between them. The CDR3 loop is CASRSGVGNQPQHF. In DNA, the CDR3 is TGTGCCAGCCGGTCGGGTGTTGGGAATCAGCCCCAGCATTTT.

The DNA for the CDR3 is TGTGCCAGCACCTATGCAGGTGGCACTGAAGCTTTCTTT. As protein: CASTYAGGTEAFF. The chain carries TRBV6-6 and TRBJ1-1; the D is unclear. CDR1 MNHNY and CDR2 SVGAGI come from the germline V gene (reference sequence). Deletions cut 7 bases from V and 4 bases from J, with 13 bases between. The CDR3 has 13 amino acids.

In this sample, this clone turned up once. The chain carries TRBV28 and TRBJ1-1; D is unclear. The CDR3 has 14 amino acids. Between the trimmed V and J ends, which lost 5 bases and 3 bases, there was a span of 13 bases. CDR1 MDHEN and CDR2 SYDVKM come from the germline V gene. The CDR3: CASSDLAWDTEAFF. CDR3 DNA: TGTGCCAGCAGTGACTTAGCCTGGGACACTGAAGCTTTCTTT.

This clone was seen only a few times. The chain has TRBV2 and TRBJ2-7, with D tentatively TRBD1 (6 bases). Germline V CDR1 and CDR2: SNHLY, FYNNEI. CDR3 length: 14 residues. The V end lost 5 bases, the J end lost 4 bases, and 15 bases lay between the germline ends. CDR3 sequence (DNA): TGTGCCAGCAGTATAATGAAGGGGGATTACGAGCAGTACTTC. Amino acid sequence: CASSIMKGDYEQYF.

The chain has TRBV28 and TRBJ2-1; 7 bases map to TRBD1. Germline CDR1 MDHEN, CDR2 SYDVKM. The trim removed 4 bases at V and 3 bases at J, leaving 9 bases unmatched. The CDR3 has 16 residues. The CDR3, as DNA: TGTGCCAGCAGTTCCTCCGGGACAGTAGGCTACAATGAGCAGTTCTTC. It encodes CASSSSGTVGYNEQFF.

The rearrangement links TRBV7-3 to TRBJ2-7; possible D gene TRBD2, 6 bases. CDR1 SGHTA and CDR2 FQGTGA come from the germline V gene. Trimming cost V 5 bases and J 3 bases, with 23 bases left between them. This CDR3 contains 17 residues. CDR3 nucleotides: TGTGCCAGCAGCCAAAGGGGAGGCAGGGTGTTCGGCTACGAGCAGTACTTC. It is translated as CASSQRGGRVFGYEQYF.

CDR3 amino acids: CASSLDTSNQPQHF. Here the CDR3 DNA reads TGTGCCAGCAGTTTAGACACGTCGAATCAGCCCCAGCATTTT. This sequence joins TRBV28 and TRBJ1-5; D call uncertain. This CDR3 is 14 amino acids long. CDR1 is MDHEN, CDR2 SYDVKM, per germline. The ends were cut back, 2 bases at V and 4 bases at J, with 9 bases in the middle.

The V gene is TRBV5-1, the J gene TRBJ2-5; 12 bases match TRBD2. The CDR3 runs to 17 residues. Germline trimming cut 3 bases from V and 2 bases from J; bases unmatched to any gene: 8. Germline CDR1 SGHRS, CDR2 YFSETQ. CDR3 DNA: TGCGCCAGCAGCTATACCGGGACTAGCGGGTCGCAAGAGACCCAGTACTTC. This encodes CASSYTGTSGSQETQYF. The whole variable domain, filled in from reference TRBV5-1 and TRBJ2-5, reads KAGVTQTPRYLIKTRGQQVTLSCSPISGHRSVSWYQQTPGQGLQFLFEYFSETQRNKGNFPGRFSGRQFSNSRSEMNVSTLELGDSALYLCASSYTGTSGSQETQYFGPGTRLLVL.

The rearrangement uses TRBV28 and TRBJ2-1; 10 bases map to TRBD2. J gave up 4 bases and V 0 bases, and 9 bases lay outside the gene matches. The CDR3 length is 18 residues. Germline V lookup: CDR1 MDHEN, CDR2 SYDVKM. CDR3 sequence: CASSLWSGRALDYNEQFF. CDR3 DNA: TGTGCCAGCAGTTTATGGAGCGGGAGGGCCCTTGATTACAATGAGCAGTTCTTC.

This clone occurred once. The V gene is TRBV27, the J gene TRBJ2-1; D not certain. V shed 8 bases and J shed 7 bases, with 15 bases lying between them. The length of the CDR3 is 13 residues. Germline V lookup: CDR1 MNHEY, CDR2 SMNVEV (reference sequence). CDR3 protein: CASHVGGANEQFF. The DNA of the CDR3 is TGTGCCAGCCACGTAGGCGGAGCGAATGAGCAGTTCTTC.

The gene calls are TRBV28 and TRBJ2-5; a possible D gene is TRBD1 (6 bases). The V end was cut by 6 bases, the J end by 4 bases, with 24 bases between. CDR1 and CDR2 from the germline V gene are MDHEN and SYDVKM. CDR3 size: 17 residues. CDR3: CASSGSGTTPTPETQYF. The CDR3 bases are TGTGCCAGCAGCGGTTCAGGGACAACGCCCACCCCAGAGACCCAGTACTTC. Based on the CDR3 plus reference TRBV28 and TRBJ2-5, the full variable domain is DVKVTQSSRYLVKRTGEKVFLECVQDMDHENMFWYRQDPGLGLRLIYFSYDVKMKEKGDIPEGYSVSREKKERFSLILESASTNQTSMYLCASSGSGTTPTPETQYFGPGTRLLVL.

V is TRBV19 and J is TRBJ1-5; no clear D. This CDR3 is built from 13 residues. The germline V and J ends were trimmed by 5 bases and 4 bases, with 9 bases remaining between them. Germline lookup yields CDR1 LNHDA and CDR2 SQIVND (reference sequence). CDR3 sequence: CASSLRENQPQHF. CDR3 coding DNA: TGTGCCAGTAGTTTAAGGGAGAATCAGCCCCAGCATTTT.

DNA for the CDR3: TGTGCCACCGGGACAGGGGGGACGATAGCTTACGAGCAGTACTTC. It codes for CATGTGGTIAYEQYF. This chain uses TRBV7-9 with TRBJ2-7; 11 nucleotides line up with TRBD1. Per germline, CDR1 SEHNR and CDR2 FQNEAQ (reference sequence). With V trimmed by 10 bases and J by 4 bases, 12 bases remained unmatched. The CDR3 is made up of 15 amino acids.

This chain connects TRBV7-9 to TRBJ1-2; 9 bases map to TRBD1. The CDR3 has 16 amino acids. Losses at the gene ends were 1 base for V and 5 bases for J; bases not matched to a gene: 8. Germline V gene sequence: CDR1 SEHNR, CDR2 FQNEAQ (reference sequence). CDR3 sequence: CASSLEIQGAWYGYTF. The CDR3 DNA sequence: TGTGCCAGCAGCTTAGAAATACAGGGGGCTTGGTATGGCTACACCTTC.